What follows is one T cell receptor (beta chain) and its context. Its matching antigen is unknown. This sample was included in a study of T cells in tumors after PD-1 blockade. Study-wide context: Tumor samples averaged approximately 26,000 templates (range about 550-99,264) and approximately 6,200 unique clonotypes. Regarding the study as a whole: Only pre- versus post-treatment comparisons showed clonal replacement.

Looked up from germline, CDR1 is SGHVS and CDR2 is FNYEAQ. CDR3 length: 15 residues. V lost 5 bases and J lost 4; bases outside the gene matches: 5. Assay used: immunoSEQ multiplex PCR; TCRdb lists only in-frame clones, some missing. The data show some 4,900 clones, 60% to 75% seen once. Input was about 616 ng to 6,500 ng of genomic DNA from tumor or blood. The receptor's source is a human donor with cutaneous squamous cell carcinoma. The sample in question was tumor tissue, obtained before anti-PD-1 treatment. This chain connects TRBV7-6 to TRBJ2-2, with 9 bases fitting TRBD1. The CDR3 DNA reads TGTGCCAGCAGCCCAGGGACAGGGAGCACCGGGGAGCTGTTTTTT. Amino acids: CASSPGTGSTGELFF.